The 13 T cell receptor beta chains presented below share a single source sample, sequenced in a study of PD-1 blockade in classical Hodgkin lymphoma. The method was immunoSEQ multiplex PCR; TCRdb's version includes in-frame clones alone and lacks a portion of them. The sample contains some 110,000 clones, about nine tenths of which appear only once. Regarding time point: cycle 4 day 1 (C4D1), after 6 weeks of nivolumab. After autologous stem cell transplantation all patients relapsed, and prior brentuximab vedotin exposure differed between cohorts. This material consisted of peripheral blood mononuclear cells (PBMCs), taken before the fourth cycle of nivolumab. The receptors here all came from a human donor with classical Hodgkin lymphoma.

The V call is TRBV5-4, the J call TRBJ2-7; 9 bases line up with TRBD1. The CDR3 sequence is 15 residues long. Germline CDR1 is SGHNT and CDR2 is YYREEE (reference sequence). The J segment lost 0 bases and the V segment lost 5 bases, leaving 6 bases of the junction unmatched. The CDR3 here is CASRTGTGPSYEQYF. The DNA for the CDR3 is TGTGCCAGCAGAACCGGGACAGGGCCCTCCTACGAGCAGTACTTC.

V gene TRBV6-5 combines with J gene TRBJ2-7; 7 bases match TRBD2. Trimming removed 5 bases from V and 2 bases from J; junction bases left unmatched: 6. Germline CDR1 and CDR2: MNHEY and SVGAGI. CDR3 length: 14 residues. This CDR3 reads CASSPYGRTYEQYF. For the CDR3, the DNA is TGTGCCAGCAGTCCGTACGGGAGGACCTACGAGCAGTACTTC.

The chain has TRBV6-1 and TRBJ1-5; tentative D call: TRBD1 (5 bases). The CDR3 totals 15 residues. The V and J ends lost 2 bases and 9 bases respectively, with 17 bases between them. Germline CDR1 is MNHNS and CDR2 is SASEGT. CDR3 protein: CASSELGGVLWPQHF. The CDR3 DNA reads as TGTGCCAGCAGTGAATTGGGGGGGGTCCTCTGGCCCCAGCATTTT.

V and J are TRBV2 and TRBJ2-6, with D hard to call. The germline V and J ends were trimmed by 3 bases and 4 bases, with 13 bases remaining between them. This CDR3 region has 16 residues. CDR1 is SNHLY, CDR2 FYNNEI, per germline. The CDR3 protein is CASSESLGKGANVLTF. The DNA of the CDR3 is TGTGCCAGCAGTGAGAGTTTGGGGAAGGGGGCCAACGTCCTGACTTTC.

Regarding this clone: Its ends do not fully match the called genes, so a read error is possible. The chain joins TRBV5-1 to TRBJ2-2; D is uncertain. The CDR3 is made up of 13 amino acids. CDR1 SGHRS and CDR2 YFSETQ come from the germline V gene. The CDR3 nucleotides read TGTGCCAGCAGCTTGTTCGAAGGCGGGGAGCTGTTTTTT. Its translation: CASSLFEGGELFF. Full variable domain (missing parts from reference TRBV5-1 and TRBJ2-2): KAGVTQTPRYLIKTRGQQVTLSCSPISGHRSVSWYQQTPGQGLQFLFEYFSETQRNKGNFPGRFSGRQFSNSRSEMNVSTLELGDSALYLCASSLFEGGELFFGEGSRLTVL.

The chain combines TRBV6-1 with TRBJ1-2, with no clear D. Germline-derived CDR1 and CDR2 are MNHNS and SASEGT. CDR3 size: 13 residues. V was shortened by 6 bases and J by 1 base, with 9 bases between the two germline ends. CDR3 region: CASSHEINYGYTF. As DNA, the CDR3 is TGTGCCAGCAGCCACGAGATTAACTATGGCTACACCTTC.

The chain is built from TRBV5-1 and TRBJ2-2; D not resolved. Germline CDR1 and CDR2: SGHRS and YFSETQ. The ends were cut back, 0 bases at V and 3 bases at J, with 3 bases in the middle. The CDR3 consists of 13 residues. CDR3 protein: CASSLVDTGELFF. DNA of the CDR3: TGCGCCAGCAGCTTGGTGGACACCGGGGAGCTGTTTTTT.

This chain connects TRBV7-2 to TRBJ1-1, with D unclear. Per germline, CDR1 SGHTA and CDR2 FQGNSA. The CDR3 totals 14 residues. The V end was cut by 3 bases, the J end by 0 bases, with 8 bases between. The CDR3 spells CASSFMAMNTEAFF. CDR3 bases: TGTGCCAGCAGCTTCATGGCAATGAACACTGAAGCTTTCTTT. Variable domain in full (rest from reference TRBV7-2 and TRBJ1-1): GAGVSQSPSNKVTEKGKDVELRCDPISGHTALYWYRQSLGQGLEFLIYFQGNSAPDKSGLPSDRFSAERTGGSVSTLTIQRTQQEDSAVYLCASSFMAMNTEAFFGQGTRLTVV.

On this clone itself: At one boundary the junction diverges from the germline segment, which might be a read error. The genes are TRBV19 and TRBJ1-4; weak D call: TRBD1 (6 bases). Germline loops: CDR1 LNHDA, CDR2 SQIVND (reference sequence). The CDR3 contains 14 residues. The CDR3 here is CASSVDRLDEKLFF. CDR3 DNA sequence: TGTGCCAGTAGTGTAGACAGGCTGGACGAAAAACTGTTTTTT.

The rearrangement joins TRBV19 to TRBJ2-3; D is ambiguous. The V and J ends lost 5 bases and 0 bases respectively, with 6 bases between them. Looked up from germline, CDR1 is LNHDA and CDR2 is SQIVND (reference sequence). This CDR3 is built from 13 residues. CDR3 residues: CASSLASTDTQYF. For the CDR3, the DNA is TGTGCCAGTAGTCTGGCTAGCACAGATACGCAGTATTTT.

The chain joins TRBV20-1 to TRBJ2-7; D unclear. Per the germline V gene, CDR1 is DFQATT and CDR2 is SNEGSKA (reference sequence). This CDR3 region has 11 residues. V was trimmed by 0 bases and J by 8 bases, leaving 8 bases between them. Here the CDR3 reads CSARDDEKQYF. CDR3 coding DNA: TGCAGTGCTAGAGATGACGAAAAGCAGTACTTC.

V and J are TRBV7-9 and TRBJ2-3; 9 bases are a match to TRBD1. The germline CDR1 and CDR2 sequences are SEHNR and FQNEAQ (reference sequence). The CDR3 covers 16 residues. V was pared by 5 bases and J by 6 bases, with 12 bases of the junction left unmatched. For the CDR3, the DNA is TGTGCCAGCAGCCGAGCTACAGGGGGCGCAGGGGATACGCAGTATTTT. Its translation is CASSRATGGAGDTQYF.

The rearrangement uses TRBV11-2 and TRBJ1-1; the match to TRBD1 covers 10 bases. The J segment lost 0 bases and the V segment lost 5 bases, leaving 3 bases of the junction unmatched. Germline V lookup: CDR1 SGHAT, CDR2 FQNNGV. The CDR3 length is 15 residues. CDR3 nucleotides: TGTGCCAGCAGCCGACAGGGGGCCCTGAACACTGAAGCTTTCTTT. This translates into CASSRQGALNTEAFF.